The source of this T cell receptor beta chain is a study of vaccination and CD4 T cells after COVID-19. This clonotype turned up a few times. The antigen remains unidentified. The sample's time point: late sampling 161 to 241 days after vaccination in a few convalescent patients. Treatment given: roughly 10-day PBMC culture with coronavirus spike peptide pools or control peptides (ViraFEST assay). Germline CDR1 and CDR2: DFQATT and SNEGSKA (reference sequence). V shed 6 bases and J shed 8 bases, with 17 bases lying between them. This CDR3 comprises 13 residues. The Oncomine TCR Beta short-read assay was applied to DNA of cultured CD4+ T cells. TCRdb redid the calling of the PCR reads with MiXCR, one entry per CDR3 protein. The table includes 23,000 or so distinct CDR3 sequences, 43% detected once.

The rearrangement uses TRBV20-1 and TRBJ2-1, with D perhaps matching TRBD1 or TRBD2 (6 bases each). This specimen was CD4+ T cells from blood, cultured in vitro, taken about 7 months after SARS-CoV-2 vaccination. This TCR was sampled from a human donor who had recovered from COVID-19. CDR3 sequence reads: CSALHWGADEQFF. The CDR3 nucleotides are TGCAGTGCCCTTCACTGGGGGGCCGATGAGCAGTTCTTC.